This T cell receptor (beta chain) appears in the sequencing data of a study of cytomegalovirus exposure and HLA in healthy donors. Overall study context: The roughly 120 million unique TCR beta sequences, from roughly 170 million T cells, were found by an earlier analysis. Overall study findings and caveats: For most TCR sequences rarity was the rule, although some public TCRs occurred in many donors.

On this clone: Its matching antigen is unknown.

The PCR was carried out with 60 Vbeta primers and 13 Jbeta primers. Only in-frame clones appear in the TCRdb table, and some are missing; sequencing was by immunoSEQ multiplex PCR. The table has about 210,000 clones, 82% seen once. V shed 3 bases and J 4 bases; nucleotides not matched to a gene: 7. This CDR3 region has 17 residues. Germline CDR1 SGHRS, CDR2 YFSETQ. Donors in the study were healthy people who gave bone marrow. The receptor's source is a man aged 40-55 years in good health and CMV-seropositive. The genes are TRBV5-1 and TRBJ2-3, with TRBD2 identical over 14 bases. Sample: PBMCs. The CDR3 bases are TGCGCCAGCAGCTACTACGGACTAGCGGGAGGATCAGATACGCAGTATTTT. It codes for CASSYYGLAGGSDTQYF.